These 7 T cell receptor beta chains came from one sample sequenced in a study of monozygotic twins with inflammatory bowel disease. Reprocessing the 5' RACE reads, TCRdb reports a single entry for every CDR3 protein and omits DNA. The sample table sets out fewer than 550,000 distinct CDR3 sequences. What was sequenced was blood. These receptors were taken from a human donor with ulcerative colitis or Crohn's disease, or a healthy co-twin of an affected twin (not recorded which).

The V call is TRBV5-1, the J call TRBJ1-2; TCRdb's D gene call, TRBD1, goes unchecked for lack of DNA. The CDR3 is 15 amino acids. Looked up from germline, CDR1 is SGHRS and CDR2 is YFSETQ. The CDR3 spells CASTTVPGGDYGYTF.

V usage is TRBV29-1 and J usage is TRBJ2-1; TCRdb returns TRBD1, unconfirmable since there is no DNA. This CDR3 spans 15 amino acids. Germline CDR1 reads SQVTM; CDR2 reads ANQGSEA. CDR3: CSVDRGQGISNEQFF.

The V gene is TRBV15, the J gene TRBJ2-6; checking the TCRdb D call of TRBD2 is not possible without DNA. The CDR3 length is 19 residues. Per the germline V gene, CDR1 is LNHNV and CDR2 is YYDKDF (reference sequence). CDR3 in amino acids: CATSRDSGGSGSGANVLTF.

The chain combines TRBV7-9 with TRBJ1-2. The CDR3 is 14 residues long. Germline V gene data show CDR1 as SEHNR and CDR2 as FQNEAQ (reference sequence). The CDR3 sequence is CASRPVGDPYGYTF.

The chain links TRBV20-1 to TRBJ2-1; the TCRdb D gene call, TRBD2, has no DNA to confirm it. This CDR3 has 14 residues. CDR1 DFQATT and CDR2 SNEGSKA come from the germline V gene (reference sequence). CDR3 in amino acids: CSARVGSGDNEQFF.

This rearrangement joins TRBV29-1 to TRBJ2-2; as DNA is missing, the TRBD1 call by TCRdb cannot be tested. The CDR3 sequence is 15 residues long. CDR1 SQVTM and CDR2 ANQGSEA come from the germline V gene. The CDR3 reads CSGTNAGQGVGELFF.

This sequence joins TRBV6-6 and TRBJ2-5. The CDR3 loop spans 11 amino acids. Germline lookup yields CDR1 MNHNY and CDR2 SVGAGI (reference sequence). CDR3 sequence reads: CASTHLETQYF.